This T cell receptor (beta chain) originates from a study of blood T cell repertoires in COVID-19 (dated by TCRdb to 2019 to 2021). Study-wide context: The collaborator samples originated in the United States, Italy and Spain and spanned the acute and convalescent phases of COVID-19. The material from the prospective study consisted of cDNA or gDNA derived from T cells, B-cell-depleted T cells, or PBMCs. Subjects who had been exposed to COVID-19, were actively infected with it, or had recovered from it provided the deeply sampled blood TCRbeta repertoires that made up the dataset. A freely available public database, intended as a resource for researchers studying the immune response to SARS-CoV-2, is where the repertoires were released. The samples were drawn from two sources: the first 160 participants of the ongoing ImmuneRACE study, and 950 to 1,500 subjects contributed by 6 global collaborators. The sample metadata nearly always contained a de-identified subject ID, COVID-19 status, age in years and sex. Where HLA class I and class II types were available, the types were taken from metadata supplied by the sample provider, not from assay-based typing.

TCRbeta CDR3 regions were amplified from genomic DNA by means of the immunoSEQ Assay, a bias-controlled multiplex PCR. Regarding the original processing steps: The number of nucleated cells in each sample was estimated by amplification of reference gene primers within the assay. To quantify the absolute abundance of each unique TCRbeta CDR3 rearrangement, sequence reads were collapsed and filtered. For each sample, productive Simpson clonality was calculated as the square root of Simpson's diversity index over productive rearrangements. TCRdb retrieved this table from immuneACCESS and kept in-frame rearrangements only. Not all clones are present; in checked studies, unresolved V genes account for under half, and no reason is known for the remainder. V and J calls and clone size are those listed in that table; D and trimming were worked out from the DNA. The sample includes approximately 130,000 clones, with 85% to 90% observed a single time. 4.3% of the sample lies in the top ten.

Collaborating institutions collected whole blood in K2EDTA tubes following their own protocols. For TCRbeta analysis, collaborators shipped samples as frozen whole blood, isolated PBMCs, or DNA extracted from either of those sample types. What the authors observed across the whole study: How much clinical and demographic metadata was included differed by source and by participant, and the metadata was provided uncurated.

As to this clone: Its antigen is unknown. Base qualities were left out, and no much larger clone turns up one base away.

The sample consisted of peripheral blood. This clonotype was sampled from a human donor in a cohort sampled during active COVID-19.

The DNA sequence is TGTGCCAGCAGCTTGGCCGGCAGAGGAAACATGAACACTGAAGCTTTCTTT. This gives the protein CASSLAGRGNMNTEAFF. The receptor chain draws on TRBV5-6 and TRBJ1-1; the D gene cannot be named for sure. The CDR3 starts with the cysteine, ends with the phenylalanine, and has 17 residues. Only CDR3 DNA remains: 51 bases, in frame from the first base. V and J are truncated by 0 bases and 0 bases respectively, leaving an intervening sequence of 15 bases. Taken from the germline V gene, the CDR1 and CDR2 loops are SGHDT and YYEEEE.